The rows below give T cell receptor beta chains drawn from one sample of a study of blood T cell repertoires in COVID-19. Method: immunoSEQ multiplex PCR; TCRdb's copy keeps in-frame clones and lacks some. The table has just over 95,000 clones, roughly nine tenths seen once. The specimen sequenced was peripheral blood. The source of these receptors is a man aged 45-60 years with acute or convalescent COVID-19. Each CDR3 is given with its conserved first and last residue. A D gene is named only where the DNA matches it firmly. Clone size is given for some rows only: seen once, a few or many times, or a class if the clone is expanded.

size,V,D,J,DNA,CDR3
NA,TRBV5-5,NA,TRBJ1-1,TGTGCCAGCAGCTTGGCCAGTCTGGAGGCCACTGAAGCTTTCTTT,CASSLASLEATEAFF
NA,TRBV6-2/TRBV6-3,TRBD1,TRBJ2-7,TGTGCCAGCAGTCCGACCGGGACAGGGTTCAAGCAGTACTTC,CASSPTGTGFKQYF
NA,TRBV19,TRBD1,TRBJ1-3,TGTGCCAGTAGTACCGCGACAGGGTCCTCTGGAAACACCATATATTTT,CASSTATGSSGNTIYF
NA,TRBV15,TRBD2,TRBJ2-3,TGTGCCACCAGCAGGAAGATGGCGGGAGCCACCCCGGATACGCAGTATTTT,CATSRKMAGATPDTQYF
NA,TRBV5-4,TRBD1,TRBJ1-6,TGTGCCAGCAGCCGGGGACAGGACAGCTCCTATAATTCACCCCTCCACTTT,CASSRGQDSSYNSPLHF
NA,TRBV7-2,TRBD1,TRBJ1-2,TGTGCCAGCAGCTTAGGACAGGGGGCTGGCTATGGCTACACCTTC,CASSLGQGAGYGYTF
NA,TRBV7-2,TRBD2,TRBJ2-1,TGTGCCAGCAGCTTAACCCTCTGGGGAGGGGTGAATGAGCAGTTCTTC,CASSLTLWGGVNEQFF
once,TRBV7-2,NA,TRBJ2-4,TGTGCCAGCAGCTTAGGGGTCGGGAAAAACATTCAGTACTTC,CASSLGVGKNIQYF
NA,TRBV19,NA,TRBJ2-6,TGTGCCAGTAGTCCCGACCGGGTGGCCAACGTCCTGACTTTC,CASSPDRVANVLTF
NA,TRBV20-1,TRBD2,TRBJ2-1,TGCAGTGCTAGTTGGCGGGAGGGCCCCACCTACAATGAGCAGTTCTTC,CSASWREGPTYNEQFF
NA,TRBV5-1,NA,TRBJ2-3,TGCGCCAGCAGCCGACGCCTAGCTACCTTCACAGATACGCAGTATTTT,CASSRRLATFTDTQYF
once,TRBV9,TRBD2,TRBJ2-1,TGTGCCAGCAGCGTAGAGGGGAGGGTCGATGAGCAGTTCTTC,CASSVEGRVDEQFF
NA,TRBV19,NA,TRBJ1-4,TGTGCCAGTAACTCGGGGTTTCAAGAAAAACTGTTTTTT,CASNSGFQEKLFF
NA,TRBV3-1/TRBV3-2,NA,TRBJ1-2,TGTGCCAGCAGCCAAGCCACTAGAGGCTACACCTTC,CASSQATRGYTF
NA,TRBV2,TRBD2,TRBJ2-4,TGTGCCAGCAGTCCAAGCGGGGGGGGAAACATTCAGTACTTC,CASSPSGGGNIQYF
NA,TRBV20-1,NA,TRBJ2-3,TGCAGTGCTAGTATACGGTGGCGGAGCACAGATACGCAGTATTTT,CSASIRWRSTDTQYF
once,TRBV18,NA,TRBJ2-3,TGTGCCAGCTCCCCGTCCTTCACAGATACGCAGTATTTT,CASSPSFTDTQYF
NA,TRBV18,TRBD2,TRBJ2-7,TGTGCCAGCACACCCGGGGGGACTGAAGAGCAGTACTTC,CASTPGGTEEQYF
once,TRBV19,NA,TRBJ1-1,TGTGCCAGTAGTATTGCGGTGAACACTGAAGCTTTCTTT,CASSIAVNTEAFF
NA,TRBV24-1,NA,TRBJ2-1,TGTGCCACCAGTGATTTGGCACCGGGACAAGACAATGAGCAGTTCTTC,CATSDLAPGQDNEQFF
NA,TRBV6-6,NA,TRBJ2-1,TGTGCCAGCAGCCATACTAAAATATACAATGAGCAGTTCTTC,CASSHTKIYNEQFF
NA,TRBV18,TRBD1,TRBJ1-1,TGTGCCAGCTCACTTGGACAGGGTAAGAACACTGAAGCTTTCTTT,CASSLGQGKNTEAFF
NA,TRBV9,TRBD2,TRBJ2-3,TGTGCCAGCAGCGTGGGTAGCGGGAGCACAGATACGCAGTATTTT,CASSVGSGSTDTQYF